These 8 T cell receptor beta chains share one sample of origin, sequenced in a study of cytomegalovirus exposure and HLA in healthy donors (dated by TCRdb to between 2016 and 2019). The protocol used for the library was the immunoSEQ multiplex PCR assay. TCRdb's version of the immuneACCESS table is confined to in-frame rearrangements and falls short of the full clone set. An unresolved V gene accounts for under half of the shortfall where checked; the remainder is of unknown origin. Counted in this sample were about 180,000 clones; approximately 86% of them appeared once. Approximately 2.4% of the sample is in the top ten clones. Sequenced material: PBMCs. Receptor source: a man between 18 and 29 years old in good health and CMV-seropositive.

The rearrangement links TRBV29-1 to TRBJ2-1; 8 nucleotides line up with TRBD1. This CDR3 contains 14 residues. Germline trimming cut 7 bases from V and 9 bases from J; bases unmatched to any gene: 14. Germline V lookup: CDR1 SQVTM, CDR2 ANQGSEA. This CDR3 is CSAAPGQDLPEQFF. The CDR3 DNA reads TGCAGCGCTGCGCCGGGACAGGATCTTCCTGAGCAGTTCTTC.

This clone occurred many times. The CDR3 sequence: CASSVDRPGDTQYF. In DNA, the CDR3 is TGTGCCAGCAGTGTGGACAGGCCGGGAGATACGCAGTATTTT. The genes are TRBV6-1 and TRBJ2-3; 7 bases are shared with TRBD1. With V trimmed by 4 bases and J by 5 bases, 6 bases remained unmatched. The CDR3 sequence is 14 residues long. Germline loops: CDR1 MNHNS, CDR2 SASEGT.

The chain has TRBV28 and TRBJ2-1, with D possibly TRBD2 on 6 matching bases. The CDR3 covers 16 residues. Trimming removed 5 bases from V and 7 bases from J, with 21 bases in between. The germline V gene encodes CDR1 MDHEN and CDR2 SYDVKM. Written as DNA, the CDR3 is TGTGCCAGCAGTCCTCCAACCGGGACTCCTACAAATGAGCAGTTCTTC. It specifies CASSPPTGTPTNEQFF.

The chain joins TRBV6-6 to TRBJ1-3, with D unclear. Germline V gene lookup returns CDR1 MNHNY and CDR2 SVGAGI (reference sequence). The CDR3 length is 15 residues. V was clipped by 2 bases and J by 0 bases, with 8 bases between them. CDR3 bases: TGTGCCAGCAGTTACGCAGCGAGCTCTGGAAACACCATATATTTT. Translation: CASSYAASSGNTIYF.

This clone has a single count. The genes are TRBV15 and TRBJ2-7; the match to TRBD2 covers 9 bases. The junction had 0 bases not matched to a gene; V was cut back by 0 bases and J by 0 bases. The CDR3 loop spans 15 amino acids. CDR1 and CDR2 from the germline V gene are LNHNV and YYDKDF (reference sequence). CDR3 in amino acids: CATSRELAGSYEQYF. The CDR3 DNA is TGTGCCACCAGCAGAGAACTAGCGGGCTCCTACGAGCAGTACTTC.

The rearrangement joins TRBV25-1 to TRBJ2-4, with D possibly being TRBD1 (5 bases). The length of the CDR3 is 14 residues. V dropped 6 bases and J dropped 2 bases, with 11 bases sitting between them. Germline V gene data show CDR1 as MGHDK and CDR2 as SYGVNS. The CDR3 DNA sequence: TGTGCCAGCAGGGCCCCAGGGCCCAAAAACATTCAGTACTTC. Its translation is CASRAPGPKNIQYF. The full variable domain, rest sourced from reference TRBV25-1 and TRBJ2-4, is EADIYQTPRYLVIGTGKKITLECSQTMGHDKMYWYQQDPGMELHLIHYSYGVNSTEKGDLSSESTVSRIRTEHFPLTLESARPSHTSQYLCASRAPGPKNIQYFGAGTRLSVL.

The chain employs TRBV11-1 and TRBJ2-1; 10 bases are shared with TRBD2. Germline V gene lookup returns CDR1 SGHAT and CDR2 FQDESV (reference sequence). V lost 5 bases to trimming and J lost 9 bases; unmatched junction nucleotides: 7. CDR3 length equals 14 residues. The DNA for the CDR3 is TGTGCCAGCAGCCTCGAGCGGGGGGGCGGTGAGCAGTTCTTC. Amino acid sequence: CASSLERGGGEQFF.

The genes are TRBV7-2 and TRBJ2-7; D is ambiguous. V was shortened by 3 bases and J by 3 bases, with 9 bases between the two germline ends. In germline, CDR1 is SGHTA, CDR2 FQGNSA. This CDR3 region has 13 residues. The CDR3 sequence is CASSFFEDYEQYF. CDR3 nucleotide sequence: TGTGCCAGCAGCTTCTTTGAGGACTACGAGCAGTACTTC.